The clone carrying this T cell receptor beta chain occurred once. Participants spanned ages about 18 to 95 years and resided in 20 to 30 US areas. Resolution of symptoms, clearance, or two negative PCRs was present in recovered Cohort 3 donors. This record comes from a study of blood T cell repertoires in COVID-19. The overall study: In each case, the material was cDNA or gDNA derived from T cells, B-cell-depleted T cells, or PBMCs.

The CDR3 extends over 16 amino acids. Germline-derived CDR1 and CDR2 are LNHDA and SQIVND (reference sequence). V was clipped by 6 bases and J by 0 bases; unmatched bases: 8. Data came from immunoSEQ multiplex PCR; TCRdb stores just in-frame clones and leaves some out. The profile shows some 400,000 clones, 80% to 90% of them singletons. The specimen sequenced was PBMCs or T cells enriched from blood (not recorded which). The chain is built from TRBV19 and TRBJ2-3; the match to TRBD2 covers 8 bases. The TCR sequence derives from a man aged 25-45 years who had recovered from COVID-19. For the CDR3, the DNA is TGTGCCAGTAGGTCTGCGGGGGGTTTAAGCACAGATACGCAGTATTTT. It yields the protein CASRSAGGLSTDTQYF.